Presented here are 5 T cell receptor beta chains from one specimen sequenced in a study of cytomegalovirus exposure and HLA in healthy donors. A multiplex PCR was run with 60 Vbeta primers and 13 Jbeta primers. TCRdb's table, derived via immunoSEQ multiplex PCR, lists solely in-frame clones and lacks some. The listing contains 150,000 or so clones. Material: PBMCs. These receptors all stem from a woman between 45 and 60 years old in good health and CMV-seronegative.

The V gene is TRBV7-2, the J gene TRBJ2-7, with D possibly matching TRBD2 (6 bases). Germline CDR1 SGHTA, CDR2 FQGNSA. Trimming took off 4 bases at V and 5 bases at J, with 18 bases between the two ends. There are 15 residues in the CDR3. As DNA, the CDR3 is TGTGCCAGCAGCTACGGGGGACTCCTCTTCGACGAGCAGTACTTC. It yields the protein CASSYGGLLFDEQYF.

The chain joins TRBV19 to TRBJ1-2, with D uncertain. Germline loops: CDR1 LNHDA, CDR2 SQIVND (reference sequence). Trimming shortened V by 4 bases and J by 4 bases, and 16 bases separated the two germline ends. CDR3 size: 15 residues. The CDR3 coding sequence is TGTGCCAGTAGTACCTACCAGAGCGTCTTCTATGGCTACACCTTC. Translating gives CASSTYQSVFYGYTF.

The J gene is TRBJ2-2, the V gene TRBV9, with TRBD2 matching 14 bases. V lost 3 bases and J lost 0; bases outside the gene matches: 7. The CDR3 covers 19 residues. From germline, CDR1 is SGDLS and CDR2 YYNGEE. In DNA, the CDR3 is TGTGCCAGCAGCGCGGGGACTAGCGGGAGACTCACGAACACCGGGGAGCTGTTTTTT. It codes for CASSAGTSGRLTNTGELFF.

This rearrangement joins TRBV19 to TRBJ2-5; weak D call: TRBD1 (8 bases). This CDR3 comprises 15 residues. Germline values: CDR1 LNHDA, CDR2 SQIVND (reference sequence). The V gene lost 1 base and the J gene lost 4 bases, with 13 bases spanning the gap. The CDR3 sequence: CASSIANRGGETQYF. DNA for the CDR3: TGTGCCAGTAGTATAGCAAACAGGGGGGGAGAGACCCAGTACTTC.

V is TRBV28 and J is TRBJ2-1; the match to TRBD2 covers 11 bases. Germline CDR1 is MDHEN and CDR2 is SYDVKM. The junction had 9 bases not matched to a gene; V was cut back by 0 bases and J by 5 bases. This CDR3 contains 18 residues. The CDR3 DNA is TGTGCCAGCAGTTTATGGGTGGTAGCGGGGGGGCCCCACAATGAGCAGTTCTTC. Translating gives CASSLWVVAGGPHNEQFF. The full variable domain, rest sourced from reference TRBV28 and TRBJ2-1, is DVKVTQSSRYLVKRTGEKVFLECVQDMDHENMFWYRQDPGLGLRLIYFSYDVKMKEKGDIPEGYSVSREKKERFSLILESASTNQTSMYLCASSLWVVAGGPHNEQFFGPGTRLTVL.